These 4 T cell receptor beta chains came from one sample sequenced in a study of cytomegalovirus exposure and HLA in healthy donors. Primers for the PCR totalled 60 Vbeta and 13 Jbeta. Profiled with immunoSEQ multiplex PCR; TCRdb holds only in-frame clones, not every one. The sample has approximately 99,000 clones; roughly 83% are singletons. Sequenced material: PBMCs. The source of these receptors is a male donor in good health and CMV-seropositive.

J is TRBJ1-5 and V is TRBV10-1, with 7 bases aligning to TRBD1. Unmatched junction bases numbered 13, after V lost 3 bases and J lost 5 bases. This CDR3 region has 17 residues. The germline gives CDR1 WNHNN, CDR2 SYGVQD (reference sequence). The CDR3, as DNA: TGCGCCAGCAGTGATTTAGGAGGGGGCAGGACCGATCAGCCCCAGCATTTT. Residues: CASSDLGGGRTDQPQHF.

The sample holds a few counts of this clone. The chain joins TRBV4-1 to TRBJ2-7; TRBD2 matches 10 bases. The germline gives CDR1 MGHRA, CDR2 YSYEKL. Trimming took 2 bases from V and 4 from J; bases not matched to a gene: 5. The CDR3 covers 15 residues. The CDR3 loop reads CASSQQTSGRYEQYF. The CDR3 nucleotides are TGCGCCAGCAGCCAACAGACTAGCGGGCGATACGAGCAGTACTTC.

The chain combines TRBV11-2 with TRBJ1-3; D remains unclear. The CDR3 sequence is 15 residues long. The germline V and J ends were trimmed by 6 bases and 0 bases, with 12 bases remaining between them. CDR1 is SGHAT and CDR2 is FQNNGV in the germline V gene. This chain's CDR3 is CASRSIRSSGNTIYF. In DNA form, the CDR3 reads TGTGCCAGCAGGAGTATTAGGAGCTCTGGAAACACCATATATTTT. Filled out from reference TRBV11-2 and TRBJ1-3, the complete variable domain reads EAGVAQSPRYKIIEKRQSVAFWCNPISGHATLYWYQQILGQGPKLLIQFQNNGVVDDSQLPKDRFSAERLKGVDSTLKIQPAKLEDSAVYLCASRSIRSSGNTIYFGEGSWLTVV.

The chain employs TRBV9 and TRBJ2-7, with 8 bases matching TRBD1. Unmatched junction bases numbered 9, after V lost 4 bases and J lost 3 bases. The CDR3 is made up of 15 amino acids. Looked up from germline, CDR1 is SGDLS and CDR2 is YYNGEE. The CDR3 DNA is TGTGCCAGCAGCCCCCGGACAGGGAGTGTCTACGAGCAGTACTTC. This sequence encodes CASSPRTGSVYEQYF.